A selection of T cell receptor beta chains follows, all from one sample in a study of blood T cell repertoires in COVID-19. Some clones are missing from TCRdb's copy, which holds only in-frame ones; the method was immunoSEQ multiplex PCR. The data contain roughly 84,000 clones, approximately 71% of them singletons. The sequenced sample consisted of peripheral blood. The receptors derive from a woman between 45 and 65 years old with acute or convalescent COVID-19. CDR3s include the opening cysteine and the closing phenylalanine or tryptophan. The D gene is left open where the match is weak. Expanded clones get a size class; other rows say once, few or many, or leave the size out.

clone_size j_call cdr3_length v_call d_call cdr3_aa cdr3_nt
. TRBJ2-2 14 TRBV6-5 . CASKQDTSRGELFF TGTGCCAGCAAGCAGGACACTTCGCGGGGGGAGCTGTTTTTT
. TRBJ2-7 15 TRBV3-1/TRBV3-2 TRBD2 CASSRLAGGPDEQYF TGTGCCAGCAGCCGACTAGCGGGGGGGCCAGACGAGCAGTACTTC
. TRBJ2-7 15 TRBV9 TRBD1 CASSVRDRGHYEQYF TGTGCCAGCAGCGTCCGGGACAGGGGCCATTACGAGCAGTACTTC
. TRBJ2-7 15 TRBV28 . CASSPLAGITYEQYF TGTGCCAGCAGTCCCCTTGCCGGGATAACCTACGAGCAGTACTTC
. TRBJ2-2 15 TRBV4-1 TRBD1 CASSRPETGPRELFF TGCGCCAGCAGCCGCCCCGAGACAGGGCCCCGGGAGCTGTTTTTT
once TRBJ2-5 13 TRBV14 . CASSLGPGETQYF TGTGCCAGCAGCCTAGGTCCCGGGGAGACCCAGTACTTC
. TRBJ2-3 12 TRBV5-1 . CASSLATDTQYF TGCGCCAGCAGCTTGGCTACAGATACGCAGTATTTT
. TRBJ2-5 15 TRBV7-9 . CASSLGLGGPETQYF TGTGCCAGCAGCCTAGGCCTGGGGGGGCCAGAGACCCAGTACTTC
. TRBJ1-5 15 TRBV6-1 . CASSESRGSNQPQHF TGTGCCAGCAGTGAATCCAGGGGCAGCAATCAGCCCCAGCATTTT
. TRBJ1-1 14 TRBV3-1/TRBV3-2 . CASSHSGGGTEAFF TGTGCCAGCAGCCATTCCGGGGGAGGCACTGAAGCTTTCTTT
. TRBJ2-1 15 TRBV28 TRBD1 CASRGQGKAYNEQFF TGTGCCAGCAGGGGACAGGGGAAGGCGTACAATGAGCAGTTCTTC
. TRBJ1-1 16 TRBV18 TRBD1 CASSPPGRTGGTEAFF TGTGCCAGCTCACCACCGGGGAGGACAGGGGGCACTGAAGCTTTCTTT
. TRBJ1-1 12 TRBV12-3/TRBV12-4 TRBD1 CASSYVRTGAFF TGTGCCAGCAGTTACGTCCGGACAGGGGCTTTCTTT
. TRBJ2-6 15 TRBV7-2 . CASSQGPSGANVLTF TGTGCCAGCAGCCAGGGGCCCTCTGGGGCCAACGTCCTGACTTTC
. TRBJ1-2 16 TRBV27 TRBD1 CASSHLAGGDNYGYTF TGTGCCAGCAGTCACTTAGCAGGGGGCGACAACTATGGCTACACCTTC
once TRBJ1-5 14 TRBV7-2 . CASSAYRANQPQHF TGTGCCAGCAGCGCCTACAGGGCGAATCAGCCCCAGCATTTT
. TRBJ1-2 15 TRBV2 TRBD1 CASSEMGQGAAGYTF TGTGCCAGCAGTGAAATGGGACAGGGGGCTGCTGGCTACACCTTC
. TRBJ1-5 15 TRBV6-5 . CASSRGKGSNQPQHF TGTGCCAGCAGCCGGGGGAAGGGTAGCAATCAGCCCCAGCATTTT
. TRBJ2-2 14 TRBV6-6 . CASTGTPNTGELFF TGTGCCAGCACTGGGACACCGAACACCGGGGAGCTGTTTTTT
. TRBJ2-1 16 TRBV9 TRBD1 CASSVAPGQGSGEQFF TGTGCCAGCAGCGTAGCCCCGGGACAGGGGTCAGGTGAGCAGTTCTTC
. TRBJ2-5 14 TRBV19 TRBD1 CASRPGTGFETQYF TGTGCCAGTAGACCCGGGACAGGGTTTGAGACCCAGTACTTC
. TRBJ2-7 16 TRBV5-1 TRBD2 CASSLVGGGAAYEQYF TGCGCCAGCAGCTTGGTAGGCGGGGGGGCCGCCTACGAGCAGTACTTC
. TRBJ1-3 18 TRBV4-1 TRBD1 CASSLPGQGVSGGNTIYF TGCGCCAGCAGCCTACCGGGACAGGGGGTTTCAGGAGGAAACACCATATATTTT
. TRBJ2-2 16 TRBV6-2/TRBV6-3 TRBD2 CASSSPIRGGTGELFF TGTGCCAGCAGTTCCCCTATCCGGGGGGGCACCGGGGAGCTGTTTTTT
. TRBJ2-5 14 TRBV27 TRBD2 CASSQGLVQETQYF TGTGCCAGCAGTCAGGGACTAGTTCAAGAGACCCAGTACTTC
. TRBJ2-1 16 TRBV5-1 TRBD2 CASSRGLAGGDNEQFF TGCGCCAGCAGCCGAGGACTAGCGGGGGGAGACAATGAGCAGTTCTTC